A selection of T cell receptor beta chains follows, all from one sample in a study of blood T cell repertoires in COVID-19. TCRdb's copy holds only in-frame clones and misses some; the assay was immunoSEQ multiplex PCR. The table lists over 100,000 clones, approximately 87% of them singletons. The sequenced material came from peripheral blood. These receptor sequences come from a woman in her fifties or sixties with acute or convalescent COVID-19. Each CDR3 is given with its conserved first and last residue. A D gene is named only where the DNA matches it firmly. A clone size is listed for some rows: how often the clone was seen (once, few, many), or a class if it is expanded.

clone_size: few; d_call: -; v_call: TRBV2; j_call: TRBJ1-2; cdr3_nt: TGTGCCAGCAGTTCTACGGCCGGGAGCCCTAACTATGGCTACACCTTC; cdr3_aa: CASSSTAGSPNYGYTF
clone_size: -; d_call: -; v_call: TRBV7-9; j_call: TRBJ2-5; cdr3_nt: TGTGCCAGCAGCAGGGGCAGGGGCGCGGAAGAGACCCAGTACTTC; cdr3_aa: CASSRGRGAEETQYF
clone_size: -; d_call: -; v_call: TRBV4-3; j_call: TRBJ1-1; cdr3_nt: TGCGCCAGCAGCCAAGACCCCACATTGAACACTGAAGCTTTCTTT; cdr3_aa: CASSQDPTLNTEAFF
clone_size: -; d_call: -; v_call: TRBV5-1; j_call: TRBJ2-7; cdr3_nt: TGCGCCAGCAGCTCCCAATCGAGCTCCTACGAGCAGTACTTC; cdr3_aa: CASSSQSSSYEQYF
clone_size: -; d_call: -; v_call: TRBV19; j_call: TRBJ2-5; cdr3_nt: TGTGCCAGTAGTAGAGCAGGGGTTCGGGAGACCCAGTACTTC; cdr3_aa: CASSRAGVRETQYF
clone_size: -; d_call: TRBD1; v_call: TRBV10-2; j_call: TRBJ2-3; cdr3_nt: TGCGCCAGCAACCAAGACAGGGTGGGTACGCAGTATTTT; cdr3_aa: CASNQDRVGTQYF
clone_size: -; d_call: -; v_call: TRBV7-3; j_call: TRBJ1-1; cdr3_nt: TGTGCCATCGTCCCTCACCAGGGCTCCAAGAACACTGAAGCTTTCTTT; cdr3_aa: CAIVPHQGSKNTEAFF
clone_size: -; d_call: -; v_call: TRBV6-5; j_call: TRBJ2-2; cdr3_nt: TGTGCCGGCGGGATTTCGGGCGGGGAGCTGTTTTTT; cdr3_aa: CAGGISGGELFF
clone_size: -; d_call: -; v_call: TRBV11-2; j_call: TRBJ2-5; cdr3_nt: TGTGCCAGCAGCAAGACTAGTCAGGAGACCCAGTACTTC; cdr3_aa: CASSKTSQETQYF
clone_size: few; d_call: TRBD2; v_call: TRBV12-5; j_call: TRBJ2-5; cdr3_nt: TGTGCTAGTGTCCTGTTGGCTAGCGGGTCAGAGACCCAGTACTTC; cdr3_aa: CASVLLASGSETQYF
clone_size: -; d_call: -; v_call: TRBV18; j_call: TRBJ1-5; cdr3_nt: TGTGCCAGCTCACCCCGACAGATTAGCAATCAGCCCCAGCATTTT; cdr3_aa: CASSPRQISNQPQHF
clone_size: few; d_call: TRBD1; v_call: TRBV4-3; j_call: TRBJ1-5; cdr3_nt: TGCGCCAGCAGCCAAGAGACAGGGGGCCATCAGCCCCAGCATTTT; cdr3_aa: CASSQETGGHQPQHF
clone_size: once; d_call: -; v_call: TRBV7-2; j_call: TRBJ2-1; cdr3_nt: TGTGCCAGCAGGCTATCCACGGGGAATGAGCAGTTCTTC; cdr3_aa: CASRLSTGNEQFF
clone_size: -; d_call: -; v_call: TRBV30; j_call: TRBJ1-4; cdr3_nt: TGTGCCTGGAGTTCTCTGGGGACACGAGGGGAAAAACTGTTTTTT; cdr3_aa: CAWSSLGTRGEKLFF
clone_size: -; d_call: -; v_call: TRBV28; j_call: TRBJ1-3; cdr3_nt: TGTGCCAGCAGTTCAGCGATCTCTGGAAACACCATATATTTT; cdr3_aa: CASSSAISGNTIYF
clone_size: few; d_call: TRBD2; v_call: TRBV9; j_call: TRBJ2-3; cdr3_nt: TGTGCCAGCAGCACCAGCGGGAGTCGTCCCACAGATACGCAGTATTTT; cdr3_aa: CASSTSGSRPTDTQYF
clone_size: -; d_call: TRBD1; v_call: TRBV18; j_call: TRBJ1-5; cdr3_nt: TGTGCCAGCTCACCGGGACAGGGGGATAATCAGCCCCAGCATTTT; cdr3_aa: CASSPGQGDNQPQHF
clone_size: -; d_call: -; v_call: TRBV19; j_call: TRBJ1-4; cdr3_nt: TGTGCCCGGTCCTGGCGGACGGGAGAAAAACTGTTTTTT; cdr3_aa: CARSWRTGEKLFF
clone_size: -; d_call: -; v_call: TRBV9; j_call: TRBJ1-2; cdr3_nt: TGTGCCAGCAGCGTAGAGCAGGCTCCCTATGGCTACACCTTC; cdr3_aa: CASSVEQAPYGYTF
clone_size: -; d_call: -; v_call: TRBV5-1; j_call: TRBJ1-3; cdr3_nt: TGCGCCAGCAGCTTGGACATCGAAAACACCATATATTTT; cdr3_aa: CASSLDIENTIYF
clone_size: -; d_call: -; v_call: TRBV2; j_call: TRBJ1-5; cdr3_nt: TGTGCCAGCAGTTTCGGGGAGGGCAATCAGCCCCAGCATTTT; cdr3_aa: CASSFGEGNQPQHF
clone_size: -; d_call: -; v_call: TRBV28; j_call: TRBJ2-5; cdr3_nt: TGTGCCAGCAGCCGCCCCGGACAGAGCCAAGAGACCCAGTACTTC; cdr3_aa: CASSRPGQSQETQYF
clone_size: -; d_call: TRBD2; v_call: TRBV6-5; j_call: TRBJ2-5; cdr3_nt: TGTGCCAGCAGCCCCGGGGGGACCGAGGTGGCCCAGTACTTC; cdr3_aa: CASSPGGTEVAQYF
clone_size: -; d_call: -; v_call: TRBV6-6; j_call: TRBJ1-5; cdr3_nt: TGTGCCAGCAGTCAGGACAGTAGCAATCAGCCCCAGCATTTT; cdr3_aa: CASSQDSSNQPQHF
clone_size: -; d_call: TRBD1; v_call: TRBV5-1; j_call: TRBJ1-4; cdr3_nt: TGCGCCAGCAGAGGGACAGTGTCAACTAATGAAAAACTGTTTTTT; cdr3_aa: CASRGTVSTNEKLFF